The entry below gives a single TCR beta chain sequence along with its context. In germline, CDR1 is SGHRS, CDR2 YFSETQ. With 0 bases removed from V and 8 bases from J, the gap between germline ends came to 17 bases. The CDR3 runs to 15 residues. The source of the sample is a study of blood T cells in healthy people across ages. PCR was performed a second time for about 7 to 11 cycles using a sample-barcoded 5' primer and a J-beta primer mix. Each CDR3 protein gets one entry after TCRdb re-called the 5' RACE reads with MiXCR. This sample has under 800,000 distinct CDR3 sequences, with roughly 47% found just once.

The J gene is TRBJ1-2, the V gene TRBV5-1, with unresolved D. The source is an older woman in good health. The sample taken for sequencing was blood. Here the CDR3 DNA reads TGCGCCAGCAGCTTGGCCCGGGGATATCGAGTCGGCTACACCTTC. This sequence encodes CASSLARGYRVGYTF.